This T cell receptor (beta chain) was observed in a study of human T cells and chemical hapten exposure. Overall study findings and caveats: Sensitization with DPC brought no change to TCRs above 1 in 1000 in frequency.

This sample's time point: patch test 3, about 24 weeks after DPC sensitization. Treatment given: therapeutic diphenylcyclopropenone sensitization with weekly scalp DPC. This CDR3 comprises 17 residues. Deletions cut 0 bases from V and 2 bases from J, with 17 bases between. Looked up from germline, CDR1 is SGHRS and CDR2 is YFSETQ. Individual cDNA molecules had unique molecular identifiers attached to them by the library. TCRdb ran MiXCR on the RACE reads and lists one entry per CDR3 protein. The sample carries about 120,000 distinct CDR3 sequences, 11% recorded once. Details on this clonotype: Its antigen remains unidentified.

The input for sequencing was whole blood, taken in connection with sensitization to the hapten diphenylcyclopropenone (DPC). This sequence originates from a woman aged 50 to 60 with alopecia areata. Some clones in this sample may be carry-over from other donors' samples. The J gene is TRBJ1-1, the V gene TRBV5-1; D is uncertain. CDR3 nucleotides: TGCGCCAGCAGCTTGGATATCTGGGGAGATAGTAACACTGAAGCTTTCTTT. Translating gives CASSLDIWGDSNTEAFF.